These 9 T cell receptor beta chains originate from one sample sequenced in a study of cytomegalovirus exposure and HLA in healthy donors. The primer mix had 60 Vbeta and 13 Jbeta primers. Using immunoSEQ multiplex PCR, the repertoire was profiled, and TCRdb retains in-frame clones only, with some absent. The table has roughly 120,000 clones, roughly two thirds seen once. Sequenced: PBMCs. These receptors were taken from a young man in good health and CMV-seropositive.

The J gene is TRBJ1-2, the V gene TRBV5-4; the D gene is possibly TRBD1 (6 bases). This CDR3 region has 14 residues. V dropped 2 bases and J dropped 4 bases, with 12 bases sitting between them. The germline CDR1 and CDR2 sequences are SGHNT and YYREEE (reference sequence). The CDR3: CASSFQGSLYGYTF. DNA for the CDR3: TGTGCCAGCAGCTTTCAGGGGAGTCTCTATGGCTACACCTTC.

This sequence joins TRBV4-1 and TRBJ1-1, with D possibly TRBD1 on 6 matching bases. Germline CDR1 reads MGHRA; CDR2 reads YSYEKL. V dropped 8 bases and J dropped 0 bases, with 13 bases sitting between them. The CDR3 totals 14 residues. Here the CDR3 reads CASRNRAVNTEAFF. The CDR3, as DNA: TGCGCCAGCCGGAACAGGGCCGTGAACACTGAAGCTTTCTTT.

The chain employs TRBV28 and TRBJ2-3; TRBD2 aligns across 8 bases. The CDR3 has 15 residues. Trimming at V came to 3 bases and at J to 6 bases, leaving 8 bases not matched to a gene. Germline V lookup: CDR1 MDHEN, CDR2 SYDVKM. The CDR3 loop reads CASSFGVAGRDTQYF. The CDR3, as DNA: TGTGCCAGCAGTTTTGGAGTAGCGGGGCGCGATACGCAGTATTTT.

The count of this clone is one. The chain is built from TRBV10-2 and TRBJ2-1, with 9 bases identical to TRBD2. V shed 0 bases, J shed 4 bases, and the junction held 13 bases outside the gene matches. The CDR3 runs 19 residues. Germline loops: CDR1 WSHSY, CDR2 SAAADI. The CDR3 reads CASSESYAASGTFYNEQFF. The CDR3 bases are TGCGCCAGCAGTGAGTCCTATGCGGCTAGCGGGACATTTTACAATGAGCAGTTCTTC.

The chain joins TRBV6-5 to TRBJ1-2; 10 bases align to TRBD1. The CDR3 has 15 amino acids. CDR1 is MNHEY and CDR2 is SVGAGI in the germline V gene. V was clipped by 5 bases and J by 6 bases; unmatched bases: 9. CDR3 sequence (DNA): TGTGCCAGCAGTCACAGGACAGGGGGGAGGGATGGCTACACCTTC. Amino acid sequence: CASSHRTGGRDGYTF.

This chain connects TRBV5-1 to TRBJ2-5, with 15 bases lining up with TRBD2. Trimming took 4 bases from V and 4 from J; bases not matched to a gene: 2. This CDR3 region has 15 residues. The germline V gene encodes CDR1 SGHRS and CDR2 YFSETQ. This CDR3 reads CASSGGLAGGETQYF. The CDR3 DNA reads as TGCGCCAGCAGCGGGGGACTAGCGGGAGGAGAGACCCAGTACTTC.

In its sample, this clone was seen a few times. The genes are TRBV28 and TRBJ1-2; D gene ambiguous. V was pared by 5 bases and J by 4 bases, with 20 bases between. The length of the CDR3 is 16 residues. Germline V lookup: CDR1 MDHEN, CDR2 SYDVKM. CDR3 DNA sequence: TGTGCCAGCAGTAAGTCCTCCGGAGTATATAGCTATGGCTACACCTTC. This codes for CASSKSSGVYSYGYTF.

This clone came up a few times. The chain joins TRBV4-3 to TRBJ1-4; 7 bases line up with TRBD1. After removal of 4 bases from V and 0 bases from J, the junction contained 14 bases not matched to a gene. Germline V gene data show CDR1 as LGHNA and CDR2 as YSLEER. CDR3 size: 19 residues. This CDR3 reads CASSRFVQGSGATNEKLFF. The CDR3 bases are TGCGCCAGCAGCCGGTTCGTACAGGGGTCCGGTGCAACTAATGAAAAACTGTTTTTT.

The chain carries TRBV5-4 and TRBJ1-2; no clear D gene. V was shortened by 3 bases and J by 3 bases, with 9 bases between the two germline ends. CDR1 SGHNT and CDR2 YYREEE come from the germline V gene (reference sequence). CDR3 length: 13 residues. The CDR3 loop is CASSSRTDYGYTF. The CDR3 DNA reads as TGTGCCAGCAGCTCACGGACTGACTATGGCTACACCTTC.